One and the same sample provided the 4 T cell receptor beta chains below, sequenced in a study of CD8+CD57+ T cells in acquired aplastic anemia. Using genomic DNA as the template, TCR beta VDJ and CDR3 profiling was carried out. MiXCR was run by TCRdb on the reads, yielding one entry per CDR3 protein. This table holds approximately 380,000 distinct CDR3 sequences, roughly 68% found once. The sample taken for sequencing was sorted CD4+, CD8+, or CD8+CD57+ T cells (not recorded which) from PBMCs. These receptors were taken from a human donor in good health, serving as a control.

This chain links TRBV20-1 with TRBJ1-1, with 10 bases fitting TRBD1. J lost 7 bases, V lost 3 bases, and 5 bases had no gene match. CDR1 is DFQATT and CDR2 is SNEGSKA in the germline V gene (reference sequence). This CDR3 is built from 13 residues. CDR3 in amino acids: CSARDWTGGEAFF. The CDR3 bases are TGCAGTGCTAGGGACTGGACAGGGGGTGAAGCTTTCTTT.

Worth noting for this clonotype: One end of the junction does not line up with germline, which may come from a read error. The chain joins TRBV24-1 to TRBJ1-4; D uncertain. The CDR3 totals 14 residues. The V gene's germline CDR1 is KGHDR and CDR2 SFDVKD. The DNA of the CDR3 is TGTGCCGCCAGCCAAGAGCAGATTAATGAAAAACTGTTTTTT. Translated: CAASQEQINEKLFF.

V gene TRBV7-1 combines with J gene TRBJ2-1; D remains unclear. TRBV7-1 is placed among ORFs of uncertain function. Trimming pared 3 bases from V and 0 bases from J, leaving 18 bases between. CDR3 length: 18 amino acids. The CDR3 DNA follows: TGTGCCAGCAGCTCTCCTCGGGCTCGGCGGAGCTCCTACAATGAGCAGTTCTTC. This sequence encodes CASSSPRARRSSYNEQFF.

V and J are TRBV12-3 or TRBV12-4 and TRBJ2-1; 8 bases agree with TRBD2. The junction had 9 bases not matched to a gene; V was cut back by 6 bases and J by 5 bases. The CDR3 consists of 15 residues. CDR3 coding DNA: TGTGCCAGCAGCCTCGTGGGCGGGGGGCACAATGAGCAGTTCTTC. It specifies CASSLVGGGHNEQFF.